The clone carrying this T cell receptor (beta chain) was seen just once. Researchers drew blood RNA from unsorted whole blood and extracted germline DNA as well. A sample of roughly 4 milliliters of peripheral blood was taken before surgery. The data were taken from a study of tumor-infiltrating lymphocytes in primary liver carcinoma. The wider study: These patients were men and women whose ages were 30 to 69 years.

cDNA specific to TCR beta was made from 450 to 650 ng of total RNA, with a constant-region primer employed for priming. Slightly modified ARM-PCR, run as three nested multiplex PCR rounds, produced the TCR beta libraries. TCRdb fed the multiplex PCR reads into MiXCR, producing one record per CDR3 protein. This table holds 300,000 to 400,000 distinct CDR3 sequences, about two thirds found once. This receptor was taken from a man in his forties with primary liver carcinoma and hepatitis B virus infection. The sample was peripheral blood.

The CDR3 DNA is TGTGCCAGCAGCTTAGTCGGGGACGTGAGGTTAAGTGAGCAGTTCTTC. It yields the protein CASSLVGDVRLSEQFF. This chain uses TRBV11-2 with TRBJ2-1; tentatively, D is TRBD1 or TRBD2 (5 bases each). The CDR3 covers 16 residues. Germline assignment: CDR1 SGHAT and CDR2 FQNNGV. Trimming shortened V by 1 base and J by 9 bases, and 19 bases separated the two germline ends.